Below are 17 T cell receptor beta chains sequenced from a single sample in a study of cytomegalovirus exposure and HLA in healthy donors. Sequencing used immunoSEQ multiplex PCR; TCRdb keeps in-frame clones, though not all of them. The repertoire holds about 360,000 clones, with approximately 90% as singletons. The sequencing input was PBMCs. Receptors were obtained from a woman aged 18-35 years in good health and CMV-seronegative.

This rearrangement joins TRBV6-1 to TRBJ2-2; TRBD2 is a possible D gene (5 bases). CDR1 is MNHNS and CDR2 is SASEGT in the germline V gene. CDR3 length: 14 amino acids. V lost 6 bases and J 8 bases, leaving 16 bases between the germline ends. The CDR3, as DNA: TGTGCCAGCAGCCCGAGGGTCAGCCCGGGGGAGCTGTTTTTT. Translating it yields CASSPRVSPGELFF.

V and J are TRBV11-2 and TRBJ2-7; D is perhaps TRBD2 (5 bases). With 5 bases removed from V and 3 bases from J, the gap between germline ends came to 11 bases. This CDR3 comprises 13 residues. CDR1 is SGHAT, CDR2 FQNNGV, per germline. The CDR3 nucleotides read TGTGCCAGCAGCCCGGAAGCGGACTACGAGCAGTACTTC. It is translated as CASSPEADYEQYF.

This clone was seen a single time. In DNA, the CDR3 is TGCGCCAGCAGCTTGGAGGCGGGGAGGAACACTGAAGCTTTCTTT. Its protein product is CASSLEAGRNTEAFF. The V gene is TRBV5-1, the J gene TRBJ1-1; D remains unclear. The V and J ends lost 0 bases and 1 base respectively, with 10 bases between them. CDR1 and CDR2 (germline): SGHRS, YFSETQ. The CDR3 sequence is 15 residues long.

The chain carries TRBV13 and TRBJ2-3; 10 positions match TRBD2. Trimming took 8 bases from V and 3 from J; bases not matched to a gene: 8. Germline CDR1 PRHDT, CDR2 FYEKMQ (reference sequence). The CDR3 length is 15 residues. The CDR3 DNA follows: TGTGCCAGCCGAGAGAGCGGGGGGGGGACAGATACGCAGTATTTT. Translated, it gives CASRESGGGTDTQYF.

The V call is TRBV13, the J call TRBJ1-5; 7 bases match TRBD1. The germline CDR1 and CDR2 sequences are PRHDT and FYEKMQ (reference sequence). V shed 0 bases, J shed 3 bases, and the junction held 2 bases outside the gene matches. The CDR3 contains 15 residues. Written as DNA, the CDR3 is TGTGCCAGCAGCTTAGGGACAGGGTACAATCAGCCCCAGCATTTT. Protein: CASSLGTGYNQPQHF.

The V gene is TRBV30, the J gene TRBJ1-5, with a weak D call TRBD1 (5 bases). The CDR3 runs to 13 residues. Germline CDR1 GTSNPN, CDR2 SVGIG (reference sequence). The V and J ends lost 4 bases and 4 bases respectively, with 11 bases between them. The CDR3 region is CAWNGGGNQPQHF. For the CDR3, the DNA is TGTGCCTGGAACGGGGGGGGGAATCAGCCCCAGCATTTT.

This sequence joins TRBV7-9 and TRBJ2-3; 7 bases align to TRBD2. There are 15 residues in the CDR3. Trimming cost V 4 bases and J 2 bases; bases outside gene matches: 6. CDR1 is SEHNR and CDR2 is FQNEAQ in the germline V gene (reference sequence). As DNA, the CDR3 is TGTGCCAGCAGCTCTCGGGAGGTCCCCACAGATACGCAGTATTTT. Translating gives CASSSREVPTDTQYF.

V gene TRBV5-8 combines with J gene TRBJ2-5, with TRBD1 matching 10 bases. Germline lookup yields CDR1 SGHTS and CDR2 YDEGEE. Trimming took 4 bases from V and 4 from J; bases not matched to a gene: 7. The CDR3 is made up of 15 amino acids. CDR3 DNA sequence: TGTGCCAGCAGCATGGGACAGGGGCCCTCAGAGACCCAGTACTTC. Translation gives CASSMGQGPSETQYF.

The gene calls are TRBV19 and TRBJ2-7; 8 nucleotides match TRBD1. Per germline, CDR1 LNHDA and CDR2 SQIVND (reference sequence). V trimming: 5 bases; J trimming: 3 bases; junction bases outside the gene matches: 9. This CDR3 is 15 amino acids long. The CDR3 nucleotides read TGTGCCAGTAGTCCGAGTCACAGGGGGAGCTACGAGCAGTACTTC. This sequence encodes CASSPSHRGSYEQYF.

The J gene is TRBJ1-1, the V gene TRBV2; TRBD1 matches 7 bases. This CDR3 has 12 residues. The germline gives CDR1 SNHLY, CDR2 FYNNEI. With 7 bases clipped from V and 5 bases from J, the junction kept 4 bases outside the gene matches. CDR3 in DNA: TGTGCCAGCATGGAGGGGGCGACTGAAGCTTTCTTT. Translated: CASMEGATEAFF.

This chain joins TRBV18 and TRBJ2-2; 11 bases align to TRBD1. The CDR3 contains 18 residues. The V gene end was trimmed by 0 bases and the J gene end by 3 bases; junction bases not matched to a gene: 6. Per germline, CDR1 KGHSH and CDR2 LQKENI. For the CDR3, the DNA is TGTGCCAGCTCACCACCGTGGGGACAGGGGGAGGACACCGGGGAGCTGTTTTTT. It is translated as CASSPPWGQGEDTGELFF.

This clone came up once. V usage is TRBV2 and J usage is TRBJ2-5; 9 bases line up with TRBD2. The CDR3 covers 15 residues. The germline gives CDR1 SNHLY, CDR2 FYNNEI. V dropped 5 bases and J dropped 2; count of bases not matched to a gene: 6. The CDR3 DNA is TGTGCCAGCAGTAGGCGGGAGGGCCAACAAGAGACCCAGTACTTC. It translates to CASSRREGQQETQYF.

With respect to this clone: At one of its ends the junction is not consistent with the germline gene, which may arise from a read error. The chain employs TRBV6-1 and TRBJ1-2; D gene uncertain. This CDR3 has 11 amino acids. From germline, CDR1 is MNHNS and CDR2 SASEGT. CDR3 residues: CASSEGRWSSF. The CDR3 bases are TGTGCCAGCAGTGAAGGAAGATGGAGCTCCTTC.

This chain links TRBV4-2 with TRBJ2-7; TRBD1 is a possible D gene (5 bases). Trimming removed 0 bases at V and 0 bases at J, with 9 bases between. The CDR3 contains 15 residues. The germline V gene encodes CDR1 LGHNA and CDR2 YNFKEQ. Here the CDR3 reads CASSQETVSSYEQYF. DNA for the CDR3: TGTGCCAGCAGCCAAGAGACAGTAAGCTCCTACGAGCAGTACTTC.

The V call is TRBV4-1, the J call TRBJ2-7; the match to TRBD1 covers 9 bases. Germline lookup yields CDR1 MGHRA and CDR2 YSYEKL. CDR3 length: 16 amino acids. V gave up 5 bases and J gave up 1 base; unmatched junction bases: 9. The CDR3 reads CASSTTGGVSSYEQYF. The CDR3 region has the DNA TGCGCCAGCAGCACAACAGGGGGCGTTAGTTCCTACGAGCAGTACTTC.

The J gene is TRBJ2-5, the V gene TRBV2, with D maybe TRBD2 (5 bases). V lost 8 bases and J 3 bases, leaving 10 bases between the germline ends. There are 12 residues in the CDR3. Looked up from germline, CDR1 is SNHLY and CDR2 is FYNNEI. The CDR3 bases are TGTGCCAGCGGCGCCGGGGAAGAGACCCAGTACTTC. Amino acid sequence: CASGAGEETQYF.

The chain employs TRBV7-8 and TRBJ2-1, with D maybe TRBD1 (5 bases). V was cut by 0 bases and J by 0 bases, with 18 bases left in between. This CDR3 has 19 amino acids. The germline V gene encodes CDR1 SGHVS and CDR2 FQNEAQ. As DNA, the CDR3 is TGTGCCAGCAGCTTAGCGCCATGGGGCGGAAAGAGCTCCTACAATGAGCAGTTCTTC. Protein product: CASSLAPWGGKSSYNEQFF.